This T cell receptor beta chain was captured in a study of T-cell reconstitution after alpha-beta-depleted transplantation in children. As for this clonotype: The antigen is not known.

Germline CDR1 reads SGHTA; CDR2 reads FQGNSA. The V gene lost 1 base and the J gene lost 9 bases, with 11 bases spanning the gap. CDR3 size: 13 residues. Broader study findings: Where alpha-beta T cells came from about two months after transplant was reportedly several hundred expanded graft clones. At one year after transplant, newly produced T cells mostly accounted for T-cell counts and diversity.

Unique molecular identifiers were used to barcode this TCRbeta library. TCRdb recomputed calls from the PCR reads with MiXCR, one row per CDR3 protein. The data hold some 460,000 distinct CDR3 sequences, with roughly 15% observed a single time. V gene TRBV7-2 combines with J gene TRBJ2-3, with D hard to call. The TCR comes from a boy less than two years old who had a stem cell transplant for Wiskott-Aldrich syndrome, so the T cells may come from the graft donor. This sample comprised PBMCs, mostly from graft donor cells, obtained 360 days after TCRalphabeta/CD19-depleted stem cell transplant. CDR3 loop: CASSLGRSGTQYF. The DNA for the CDR3 is TGTGCCAGCAGCTTAGGTCGCTCCGGAACGCAGTATTTT.